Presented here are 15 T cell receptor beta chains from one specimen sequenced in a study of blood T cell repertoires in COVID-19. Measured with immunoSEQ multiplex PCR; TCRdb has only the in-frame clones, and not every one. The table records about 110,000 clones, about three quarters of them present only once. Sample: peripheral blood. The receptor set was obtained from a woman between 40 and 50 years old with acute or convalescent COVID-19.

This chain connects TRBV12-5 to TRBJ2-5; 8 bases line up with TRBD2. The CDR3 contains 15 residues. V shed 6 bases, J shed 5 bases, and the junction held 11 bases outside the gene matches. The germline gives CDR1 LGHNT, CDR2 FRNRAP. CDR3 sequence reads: CASGVGLAGWETQYF. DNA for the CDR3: TGTGCTAGTGGGGTGGGGCTAGCGGGCTGGGAGACCCAGTACTTC. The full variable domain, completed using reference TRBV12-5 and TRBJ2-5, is DARVTQTPRHKVTEMGQEVTMRCQPILGHNTVFWYRQTMMQGLELLAYFRNRAPLDDSGMPKDRFSAEMPDATLATLKIQPSEPRDSAVYFCASGVGLAGWETQYFGPGTRLLVL.

The CDR3 loop is CASSLTQNTEAFF. DNA of the CDR3: TGTGCCAGCAGCTTAACACAGAACACTGAAGCTTTCTTT. This chain connects TRBV13 to TRBJ1-1; D is ambiguous. With 2 bases removed from V and 1 base from J, the gap between germline ends came to 5 bases. Germline V lookup: CDR1 PRHDT, CDR2 FYEKMQ (reference sequence). The length of the CDR3 is 13 residues.

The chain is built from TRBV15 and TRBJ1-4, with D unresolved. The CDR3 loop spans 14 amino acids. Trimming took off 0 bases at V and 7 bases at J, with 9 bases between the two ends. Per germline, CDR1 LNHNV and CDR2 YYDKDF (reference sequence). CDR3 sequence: CATSRDRGSEKLFF. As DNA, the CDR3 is TGTGCCACCAGCAGAGATCGAGGCAGTGAAAAACTGTTTTTT.

The CDR3 spells CASSPPGQGYQPQHF. As DNA, the CDR3 is TGTGCCAGCAGTCCTCCGGGACAGGGGTATCAGCCCCAGCATTTT. The chain has TRBV28 and TRBJ1-5, with 10 bases matching TRBD1. The germline CDR1 and CDR2 sequences are MDHEN and SYDVKM. The CDR3 has 15 residues. V dropped 5 bases and J dropped 5; count of bases not matched to a gene: 6.

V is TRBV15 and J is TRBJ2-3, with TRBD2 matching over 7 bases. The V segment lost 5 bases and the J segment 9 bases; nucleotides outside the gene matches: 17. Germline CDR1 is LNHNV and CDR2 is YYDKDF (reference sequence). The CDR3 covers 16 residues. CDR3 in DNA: TGTGCCACCAGCCCCTACGGGGCGGGGGTCTTCGCAACGCAGTATTTT. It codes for CATSPYGAGVFATQYF. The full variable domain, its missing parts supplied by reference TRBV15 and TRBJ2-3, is DAMVIQNPRYQVTQFGKPVTLSCSQTLNHNVMYWYQQKSSQAPKLLFHYYDKDFNNEADTPDNFQSRRPNTSFCFLDIRSPGLGDTAMYLCATSPYGAGVFATQYFGPGTRLTVL.

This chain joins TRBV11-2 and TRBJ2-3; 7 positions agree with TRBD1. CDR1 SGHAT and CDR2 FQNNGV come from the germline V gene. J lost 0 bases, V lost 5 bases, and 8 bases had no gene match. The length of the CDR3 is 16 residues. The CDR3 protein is CASSPGQNPSTDTQYF. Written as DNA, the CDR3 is TGTGCCAGCAGCCCGGGACAGAACCCTAGCACAGATACGCAGTATTTT. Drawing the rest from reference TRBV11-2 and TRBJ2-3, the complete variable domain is EAGVAQSPRYKIIEKRQSVAFWCNPISGHATLYWYQQILGQGPKLLIQFQNNGVVDDSQLPKDRFSAERLKGVDSTLKIQPAKLEDSAVYLCASSPGQNPSTDTQYFGPGTRLTVL.

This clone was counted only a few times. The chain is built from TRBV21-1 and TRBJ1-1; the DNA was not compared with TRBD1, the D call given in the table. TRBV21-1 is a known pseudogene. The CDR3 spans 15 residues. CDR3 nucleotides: TGTGCCAGCAGCAAATCCATCAGGGGGGACACTGAAGCTTTCTTT. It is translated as CASSKSIRGDTEAFF.

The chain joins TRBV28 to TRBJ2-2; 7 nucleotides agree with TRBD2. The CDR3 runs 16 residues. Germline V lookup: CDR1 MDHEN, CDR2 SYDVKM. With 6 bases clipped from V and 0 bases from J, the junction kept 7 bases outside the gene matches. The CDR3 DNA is TGTGCCAGCAGGTTTTGGGCGGGGGCGAACACCGGGGAGCTGTTTTTT. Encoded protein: CASRFWAGANTGELFF.

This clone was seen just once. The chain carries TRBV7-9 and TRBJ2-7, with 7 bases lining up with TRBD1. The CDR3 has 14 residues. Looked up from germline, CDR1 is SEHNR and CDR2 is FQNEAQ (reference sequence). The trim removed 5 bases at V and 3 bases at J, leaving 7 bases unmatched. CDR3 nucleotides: TGTGCCAGCAGCAAGACAGGGTCAGACTACGAGCAGTACTTC. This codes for CASSKTGSDYEQYF.

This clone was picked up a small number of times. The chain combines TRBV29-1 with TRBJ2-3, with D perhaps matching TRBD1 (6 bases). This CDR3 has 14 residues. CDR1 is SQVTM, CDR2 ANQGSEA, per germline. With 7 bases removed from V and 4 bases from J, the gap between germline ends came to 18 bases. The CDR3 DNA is TGCAGCGCGGCCCCCTCCAGGGGCGCAGATACGCAGTATTTT. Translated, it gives CSAAPSRGADTQYF.

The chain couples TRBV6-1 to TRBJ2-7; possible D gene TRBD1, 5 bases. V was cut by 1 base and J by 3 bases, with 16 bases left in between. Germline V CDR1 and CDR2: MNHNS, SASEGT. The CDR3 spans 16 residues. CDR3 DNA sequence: TGTGCCAGCAGTGAAGTCGCGACAGCCGAAGGCTACGAGCAGTACTTC. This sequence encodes CASSEVATAEGYEQYF.

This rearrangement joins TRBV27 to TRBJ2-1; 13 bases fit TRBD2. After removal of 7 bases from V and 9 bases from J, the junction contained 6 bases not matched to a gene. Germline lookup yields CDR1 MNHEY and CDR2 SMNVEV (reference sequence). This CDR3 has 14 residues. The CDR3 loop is CASKTGTSGAEQFF. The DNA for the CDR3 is TGTGCCAGCAAAACCGGGACTAGCGGGGCTGAGCAGTTCTTC.

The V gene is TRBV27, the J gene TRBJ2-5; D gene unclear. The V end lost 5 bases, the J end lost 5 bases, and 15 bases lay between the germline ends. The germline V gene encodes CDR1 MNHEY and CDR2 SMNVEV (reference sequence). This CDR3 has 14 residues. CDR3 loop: CASSPRLGAETQYF. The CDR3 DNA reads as TGTGCCAGCAGTCCCCGACTTGGTGCCGAGACCCAGTACTTC.

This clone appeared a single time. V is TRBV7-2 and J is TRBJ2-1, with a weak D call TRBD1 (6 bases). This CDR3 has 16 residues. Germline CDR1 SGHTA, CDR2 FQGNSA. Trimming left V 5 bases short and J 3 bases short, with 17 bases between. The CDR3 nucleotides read TGTGCCAGCAGCACCTCACAGGGTCTAAACTACAATGAGCAGTTCTTC. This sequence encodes CASSTSQGLNYNEQFF.

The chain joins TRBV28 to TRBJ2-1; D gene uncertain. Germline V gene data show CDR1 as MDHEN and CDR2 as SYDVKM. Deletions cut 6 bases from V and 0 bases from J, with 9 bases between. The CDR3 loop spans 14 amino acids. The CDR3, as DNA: TGTGCCAGCAGCGCTTACAGCTCCTACAATGAGCAGTTCTTC. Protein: CASSAYSSYNEQFF.